This T cell receptor beta chain was recovered during a study of T-cell reconstitution after alpha-beta-depleted transplantation in children. Unique molecular identifiers were incorporated during preparation of the TCRbeta library. TCRdb used MiXCR to reprocess the PCR reads, holding one entry per CDR3 protein. This table holds about 980,000 distinct CDR3 sequences, around 30% found once. The study, taken as a whole, reports: Reportedly, only several hundred clones from non-depleted graft cells drove alpha-beta T-cell counts at about two months. There were some patients whose high TCRbeta diversity at day 60 came from surviving recipient T cells and thymic progenitors. From newly produced T cells came most of the T-cell counts and diversity one year after transplant.

The CDR3 spans 18 residues. Germline values: CDR1 MDHEN, CDR2 SYDVKM. The V and J ends lost 0 bases and 4 bases respectively, with 18 bases between them. About this clonotype: What it binds is not known.

The sequence was collected from a boy younger than two who had a stem cell transplant for SCID, so the T cells may come from the graft donor. The chain recombines TRBV28 with TRBJ2-2, with D tentatively TRBD2 (6 bases). The input for sequencing was PBMCs, mostly from graft donor cells, taken 360 days after TCRalphabeta/CD19-depleted stem cell transplant. CDR3 coding DNA: TGTGCCAGCAGTTTATGGGTCGGTGGGCGCGGGGTCACCGGGGAGCTGTTTTTT. Amino acid sequence: CASSLWVGGRGVTGELFF.